These T cell receptor beta chains were read from a single sample in a study of CD8 T cells in Susac syndrome. TCRdb redid the calling of the immunoSEQ multiplex PCR reads with MiXCR, one entry per CDR3 protein. The profile shows about 150,000 distinct CDR3 sequences, about 95% of them singletons. The sequenced material came from CD4+ T cells from PBMCs. These receptors were collected from a human donor with Susac syndrome. The CDR3 runs from the conserved cysteine through the conserved F or W. A D gene is named only where the DNA matches it firmly. The size field is filled for only some rows; it gives once, few, many or a size class.

clone size,V gene,J gene,D gene,CDR3 DNA,CDR3 protein
NA,TRBV24-1,TRBJ1-6,NA,TGTGCCACCAGTGATCAGGAGACAGCCTATAATTCACCCCTCCACTTT,CATSDQETAYNSPLHF
NA,TRBV29-1,TRBJ1-4,NA,TGCAGCGTTAGAGTTGGAGCTGCAACTAATGAAAAACTGTTTTTT,CSVRVGAATNEKLFF
NA,TRBV3-1,TRBJ2-2,NA,TGTGCCAGCTCACAGAACACCGGGGAGCTGTTTTTT,CASSQNTGELFF
NA,TRBV5-1,TRBJ2-1,NA,TGCGCCAGCAGCTTGATGCCAGTGGTCAATGAGCAGTTCTTC,CASSLMPVVNEQFF
NA,TRBV5-1,TRBJ2-5,NA,TGCGCCAGCAGCTTGGAACAGGGACGGCGGGAGACCCAGTACTTC,CASSLEQGRRETQYF
once,TRBV5-1,TRBJ2-7,TRBD2,TGCGCCAGCAGCACACCGACTAGCGGGCCAAACTACGAGCAGTACTTC,CASSTPTSGPNYEQYF
few,TRBV4-2,TRBJ1-1,NA,TGTGCCAGCAGCCAAGATTTAAGGGTATACTATGCTTTCTTT,CASSQDLRVYYAFF
NA,TRBV5-4,TRBJ2-1,TRBD2,TGTGCAGAGGGGGCTAGCGGGGGGGCGGGGGATGAGCAGTTCTTC,CAEGASGGAGDEQFF
NA,TRBV20-1,TRBJ2-1,NA,TGCAGTGCTAGAGGAACCCGAGGGAGCAATGAGCAGTTCTTC,CSARGTRGSNEQFF
NA,TRBV25-1,TRBJ1-5,TRBD1,TGTGCCAGCAGTGCAACAGGGGGAAAAGGCAATCAGCCCCAGCATTTT,CASSATGGKGNQPQHF
NA,TRBV20-1,TRBJ2-1,NA,TGCAGTGCTAGGCGGTACTCCCCAGGGAAACACAATGAGCAGTTCTTC,CSARRYSPGKHNEQFF
NA,TRBV29-1,TRBJ2-3,TRBD1,TGCAGCGTGGGGGACAGGTCTAGCACAGATACGCAGTATTTT,CSVGDRSSTDTQYF
NA,TRBV27,TRBJ1-2,NA,TGTGCCAGCAGTTTAAAAGGGTATGGCTACACCTTC,CASSLKGYGYTF
NA,TRBV11-2,TRBJ2-6,TRBD1,TGTGCCAGCAGCCACGGACAGGGAAGATTCTCTGGGGCCAACGTCCTGACTTTC,CASSHGQGRFSGANVLTF
NA,TRBV4-2,TRBJ2-5,TRBD1,TGTGCCAGCAGCCAAGGACAGCAGGGGGAAGAGACCCAGTACTTC,CASSQGQQGEETQYF
NA,TRBV20-1,TRBJ1-3,NA,TGCAGTGCTAGCCAGGTCACTGGAAACACCATATATTTT,CSASQVTGNTIYF
NA,TRBV28,TRBJ1-2,NA,TGTGCCACCCCGGGAGGGGCTGGATATGGCTACACCTTC,CATPGGAGYGYTF
NA,TRBV5-4,TRBJ1-1,NA,TGTGCCAGCAGCCCCCGTGACAGTGGGTCAGCTTTCTTT,CASSPRDSGSAFF
NA,TRBV4-1,TRBJ2-1,TRBD1,TGCGCCAGCAGCCTCGGGCGGGACAGGAACTACAATGAGCAGTTCTTC,CASSLGRDRNYNEQFF
NA,TRBV10-3,TRBJ1-6,NA,TGTGCCATCAGTGAAACAGGTGCCTTTAATTCACCCCTCCACTTT,CAISETGAFNSPLHF
once,TRBV14,TRBJ2-3,NA,TGTGCCAGCAGCCAAGTGGGCAGGGGCCACACAGATACGCAGTATTTT,CASSQVGRGHTDTQYF
NA,TRBV7-9,TRBJ2-7,NA,TGTGCCAGCAGCTTAGTAGGGACCCGGGACGTTAACCGCGAGCAGTACTTC,CASSLVGTRDVNREQYF
NA,TRBV6-5,TRBJ1-2,TRBD1,TGTGCCAGCAGTTATGCCGGGACAGAACCTTATGGCTACACCTTC,CASSYAGTEPYGYTF
NA,TRBV7-9,TRBJ1-2,NA,TGTGCCAGCAGCTTACCCGACAGCCGCTACACCTTC,CASSLPDSRYTF
NA,TRBV12-3/TRBV12-4,TRBJ1-5,NA,TGTGCCAGCAGGCGGGGGGGCCGCAATCAGCCCCAGCATTTT,CASRRGGRNQPQHF
NA,TRBV12-5,TRBJ1-1,NA,TGTGCTAGTGGTTTGGTACTACAGGGACACACTGAAGCTTTCTTT,CASGLVLQGHTEAFF
NA,TRBV5-1,TRBJ1-5,NA,TGCGCCAGCAGCCCGCAGGTGGGGCCCAATCAGCCCCAGCATTTT,CASSPQVGPNQPQHF
NA,TRBV19,TRBJ2-7,NA,TGTGCCAGTAGTAGGCAGGAAAACAGCTACGAGCAGTACTTC,CASSRQENSYEQYF
NA,TRBV27,TRBJ1-1,NA,TGTGCCAGCAGTTTACTGGGAGACACTGAAGCTTTCTTT,CASSLLGDTEAFF
NA,TRBV12-5,TRBJ2-1,TRBD2,TGTGCTAGTGGCAGACTAGCGGACTACAATGAGCAGTTCTTC,CASGRLADYNEQFF
NA,TRBV14,TRBJ1-1,NA,TGTGCCAGCAGCCAAATACTCGGACTCCGGAACACTGAAGCTTTCTTT,CASSQILGLRNTEAFF
NA,TRBV6-5,TRBJ2-1,NA,TGTGCCAGCAGTTATTCCCAGGGGCGATACAATGAGCAGTTCTTC,CASSYSQGRYNEQFF
NA,TRBV20-1,TRBJ2-2,TRBD1,TGCAGTGCTAGAGATTTCCGACAGGGGCCGAGCACCGGGGAGCTGTTTTTT,CSARDFRQGPSTGELFF
NA,TRBV14,TRBJ1-6,NA,TGTGCCAGCAGCCAAAGGGATTCACCCCTCCACTTT,CASSQRDSPLHF
NA,TRBV20-1,TRBJ2-2,NA,TGCAGTGCTAGGGACAAAGCGGCCGGGGAGCTGTTTTTT,CSARDKAAGELFF
once,TRBV12-3/TRBV12-4,TRBJ1-1,NA,TGTGCCAGCAGTCACACCGGGAGCATAACTGAAGCTTTCTTT,CASSHTGSITEAFF
NA,TRBV3-1,TRBJ1-2,NA,TGTGCCAGCAGCCCCTCGGCAGGGCTCGGCTATGGCTACACCTTC,CASSPSAGLGYGYTF
NA,TRBV28,TRBJ2-1,NA,TGTGCCAGCAGTCTCGGGCTTTGGTATGAGCAGTTCTTC,CASSLGLWYEQFF
NA,TRBV5-1,TRBJ2-5,TRBD2,TGCGCCAGCAGCTCTCGGGGGGAAGAGACCCAGTACTTC,CASSSRGEETQYF
once,TRBV18,TRBJ1-1,TRBD1,TGTGCCAGCTCAGCGACAGGGATGACTGAAGCTTTCTTT,CASSATGMTEAFF
NA,TRBV27,TRBJ2-3,TRBD1,TGTGCCAGCAGAGGGGGACCGGGACAGCACTGGGGGACGCAGTATTTT,CASRGGPGQHWGTQYF
NA,TRBV20-1,TRBJ2-7,TRBD2,TGCAGTGCTAGAAAAGCGGGGGCCTACGAGCAGTACTTC,CSARKAGAYEQYF
NA,TRBV29-1,TRBJ1-2,NA,TGCAGCGTTGATTGGGTGAACTATGGCTACACCTTC,CSVDWVNYGYTF
once,TRBV14,TRBJ2-1,NA,TGTGCCAGCAGCCAAATCCGGGGATATGAGCAGTTCTTC,CASSQIRGYEQFF
NA,TRBV9,TRBJ1-5,NA,TGTGCCAGCAGCGCGACAGGAGATCAGCCCCAGCATTTT,CASSATGDQPQHF
NA,TRBV14,TRBJ2-5,NA,TGTGCCAGCAGCCAAGTGAGGAGGGCCCGAGAGACCCAGTACTTC,CASSQVRRARETQYF
NA,TRBV7-2,TRBJ2-7,NA,TGTGCCAGCAGCAATTCCCCCGTTTGGGGCGGGGCAAACTACGAGCAGTACTTC,CASSNSPVWGGANYEQYF
NA,TRBV5-6,TRBJ1-5,NA,TGTGCCAGCAGCTTGGGGAATCAGCCCCAGCATTTT,CASSLGNQPQHF
NA,TRBV6-5,TRBJ1-5,NA,TGTGCCAGCTGCCCCCAGGGGAAAGGCAATCAGCCCCAGCATTTT,CASCPQGKGNQPQHF
NA,TRBV20-1,TRBJ1-2,TRBD1,TGCAGTGCTAGAGTTGCGGGACAGAACTATGGCTACACCTTC,CSARVAGQNYGYTF